The sample holds a few counts of the clone carrying this T cell receptor (beta chain). This sample is part of a study of CD8+ T cells in alopecia areata. Investigators isolated RNA and reverse transcribed it into cDNA to act as the sequencing template. Sequencing used immunoSEQ multiplex PCR; TCRdb keeps in-frame clones, though not all of them. The table includes about 190,000 clones, approximately 61% detected once. Germline values: CDR1 SGHTA, CDR2 FQGTGA. The CDR3 runs 15 residues. Trimming shortened V by 2 bases and J by 3 bases, and 14 bases separated the two germline ends. Specified treatment: oral pan-JAK inhibitor, 5-10 mg twice daily.

This TCR was recovered from a human donor with alopecia areata. V is TRBV7-3 and J is TRBJ2-7; D is perhaps TRBD1 or TRBD2 (5 bases each). Sample: CD4+ T cells sorted from blood, taken at week 24, from a patient treated with tofacitinib. CDR3 coding DNA: TGTGCCAGCAGCTTAGGGGCGGAGGACGGCTACGAGCAGTACTTC. Amino acid sequence: CASSLGAEDGYEQYF.